This passage covers 18 T cell receptor beta chains from one sample sequenced in a study of T cell responses to AZD1222 COVID-19 vaccine. Method: immunoSEQ multiplex PCR; TCRdb's copy keeps in-frame clones and lacks some. The sample gives 120,000 or so clones, around nine tenths of which show up once; 7.2% is in the top ten. Sequences were derived from peripheral blood, sampled on day 0 of AZD1222 vaccination. These receptors all stem from an adult in good health.

This clone was detected a few times. The chain is built from TRBV5-1 and TRBJ2-1, with TRBD2 matching 11 bases. There are 18 residues in the CDR3. Germline V gives CDR1 SGHRS, CDR2 YFSETQ. The ends lost 0 bases at V and 6 bases at J; junction bases unmatched: 11. The CDR3 nucleotides are TGCGCCAGCAGCTTGGGCGTGACTAGCGGGATGCATGGCAATGAGCAGTTCTTC. Translated: CASSLGVTSGMHGNEQFF.

V and J are TRBV11-2 and TRBJ1-3, with a weak D call TRBD1 (5 bases). With 2 bases removed from V and 8 bases from J, the gap between germline ends came to 16 bases. CDR1 SGHAT and CDR2 FQNNGV come from the germline V gene. There are 15 residues in the CDR3. The DNA for the CDR3 is TGTGCCAGCAGCTTAAGGACGGGACCCCAGGACACCATATATTTT. This translates into CASSLRTGPQDTIYF.

The V and J genes are TRBV28 and TRBJ2-7, with 7 positions matching TRBD1. Germline V gene sequence: CDR1 MDHEN, CDR2 SYDVKM. The CDR3 has 15 amino acids. With 6 bases clipped from V and 3 bases from J, the junction kept 11 bases outside the gene matches. The CDR3 sequence: CASRYTDRSLYEQYF. CDR3 coding DNA: TGTGCCAGCAGATATACGGACAGGTCGCTCTACGAGCAGTACTTC. The whole variable domain, remainder taken from reference TRBV28 and TRBJ2-7, is DVKVTQSSRYLVKRTGEKVFLECVQDMDHENMFWYRQDPGLGLRLIYFSYDVKMKEKGDIPEGYSVSREKKERFSLILESASTNQTSMYLCASRYTDRSLYEQYFGPGTRLTVT.

The V call is TRBV2, the J call TRBJ1-5; D is undetermined. The CDR3 totals 12 residues. Trimming removed 4 bases from V and 4 bases from J, with 5 bases in between. Germline loops: CDR1 SNHLY, CDR2 FYNNEI. In DNA form, the CDR3 reads TGTGCCAGCAGTGGGAATAATCAGCCCCAGCATTTT. It is translated as CASSGNNQPQHF.

This sequence joins TRBV28 and TRBJ2-7; 9 positions match TRBD2. CDR1 and CDR2 from the germline V gene are MDHEN and SYDVKM. V was clipped by 8 bases and J by 4 bases; unmatched bases: 9. This CDR3 has 14 residues. CDR3 sequence: CASHRGGRGYEQYF. The CDR3 DNA follows: TGTGCCAGCCATAGGGGCGGGAGGGGATACGAGCAGTACTTC.

This rearrangement joins TRBV29-1 to TRBJ1-5; D ambiguous. With 4 bases removed from V and 0 bases from J, the gap between germline ends came to 7 bases. From germline, CDR1 is SQVTM and CDR2 ANQGSEA. The CDR3 has 13 residues. The DNA of the CDR3 is TGCAGCGTTGCACAGAGTAGCAATCAGCCCCAGCATTTT. It yields the protein CSVAQSSNQPQHF.

V and J are TRBV18 and TRBJ2-6, with 7 nucleotides matching TRBD1. CDR1 is KGHSH and CDR2 is LQKENI in the germline V gene. J lost 0 bases, V lost 3 bases, and 11 bases had no gene match. The length of the CDR3 is 19 residues. The DNA of the CDR3 is TGTGCCAGCTCACCGCGATCGACAGGGCTGGGCTCTGGGGCCAACGTCCTGACTTTC. Translated, it gives CASSPRSTGLGSGANVLTF. Variable domain in full (rest from reference TRBV18 and TRBJ2-6): NAGVMQNPRHLVRRRGQEARLRCSPMKGHSHVYWYRQLPEEGLKFMVYLQKENIIDESGMPKERFSAEFPKEGPSILRIQQVVRGDSAAYFCASSPRSTGLGSGANVLTFGAGSRLTVL.

The chain has TRBV20-1 and TRBJ2-1; no reliable D call. The V end lost 3 bases, the J end lost 2 bases, and 11 bases lay between the germline ends. This CDR3 spans 14 amino acids. Germline CDR1 DFQATT, CDR2 SNEGSKA (reference sequence). CDR3 sequence reads: CSASTVDAYNEQFF. Here the CDR3 DNA reads TGCAGTGCTAGTACCGTAGACGCCTACAATGAGCAGTTCTTC.

V is TRBV4-1 and J is TRBJ2-3; tentatively, D is TRBD2 (5 bases). This CDR3 is built from 14 residues. Per germline, CDR1 MGHRA and CDR2 YSYEKL. Trimming cost V 6 bases and J 2 bases, with 12 bases left between them. The CDR3 DNA sequence: TGCGCCAGCAGTTTAGCGACCCCCACAGATACGCAGTATTTT. Amino acid sequence: CASSLATPTDTQYF.

The V and J genes are TRBV30 and TRBJ2-7, with 10 positions matching TRBD2. Trimming removed 5 bases from V and 6 bases from J; junction bases left unmatched: 10. CDR1 is GTSNPN, CDR2 SVGIG, per germline (reference sequence). The CDR3 is made up of 14 amino acids. The CDR3 here is CAWGTLVAGGEQYF. DNA of the CDR3: TGTGCCTGGGGGACTTTAGTAGCGGGAGGCGAGCAGTACTTC.

Here the CDR3 reads CASGPGTITGASTDTQYF. In DNA, the CDR3 is TGTGCCAGCGGTCCCGGGACAATAACCGGGGCGAGCACAGATACGCAGTATTTT. The J gene is TRBJ2-3, the V gene TRBV28; D is perhaps TRBD1 (6 bases). The germline CDR1 and CDR2 sequences are MDHEN and SYDVKM. This CDR3 is built from 18 residues. V dropped 8 bases and J dropped 0 bases, with 24 bases sitting between them.

The chain joins TRBV7-3 to TRBJ1-1; D not certain. Trimming left V 5 bases short and J 0 bases short, with 10 bases between. Germline V gene data show CDR1 as SGHTA and CDR2 as FQGTGA. The CDR3 sequence is 14 residues long. CDR3 nucleotide sequence: TGTGCCAGCAGCAACGGGCCGGTGAACACTGAAGCTTTCTTT. Translating gives CASSNGPVNTEAFF.

Points on this clone: Other DNA sequences in this specimen translate into the identical CDR3. This CDR3 is CASSLGLAGTGELFF. DNA of the CDR3: TGTGCCAGCAGCCTGGGACTAGCGGGTACCGGGGAGCTGTTTTTT. The chain uses TRBV28 and TRBJ2-2, with 12 bases fitting TRBD2. The CDR3 is 15 residues long. Looked up from germline, CDR1 is MDHEN and CDR2 is SYDVKM. The V and J ends lost 6 bases and 5 bases, in that order; junction bases with no gene match: 4.

V is TRBV19 and J is TRBJ1-5; D is uncertain. CDR3 size: 15 residues. Germline assignment: CDR1 LNHDA and CDR2 SQIVND (reference sequence). V lost 4 bases and J 2 bases, leaving 12 bases between the germline ends. In DNA, the CDR3 is TGTGCCAGTAGTAAAGCAGTCTTGGGCAATCAGCCCCAGCATTTT. Translation: CASSKAVLGNQPQHF. The full variable domain, completed using reference TRBV19 and TRBJ1-5, is DGGITQSPKYLFRKEGQNVTLSCEQNLNHDAMYWYRQDPGQGLRLIYYSQIVNDFQKGDIAEGYSVSREKKESFPLTVTSAQKNPTAFYLCASSKAVLGNQPQHFGDGTRLSIL.

The chain employs TRBV24-1 and TRBJ1-5, with D possibly being TRBD1 (5 bases). The germline V and J ends were trimmed by 2 bases and 5 bases, with 12 bases remaining between them. CDR3 length equals 15 residues. Germline-derived CDR1 and CDR2 are KGHDR and SFDVKD. The CDR3 DNA reads TGTGCCACCAGTGATTCTGCAGGGACTCATCAGCCCCAGCATTTT. Protein: CATSDSAGTHQPQHF.

This clone was seen just once. The rearrangement joins TRBV5-1 to TRBJ2-2, with a weak D call TRBD1 (5 bases). Trimming pared 2 bases from V and 6 bases from J, leaving 8 bases between. Germline V gene lookup returns CDR1 SGHRS and CDR2 YFSETQ. The CDR3 consists of 13 residues. In DNA, the CDR3 is TGCGCCAGCAGCTTCAAGGGGTCCGGGGAGCTGTTTTTT. The encoded protein is CASSFKGSGELFF.

Concerning this clone: Additional DNA sequences in this sample encode the identical CDR3. The rearrangement uses TRBV28 and TRBJ1-1; no firm D call. The CDR3 loop spans 15 amino acids. Germline V gene data show CDR1 as MDHEN and CDR2 as SYDVKM. Trimming removed 6 bases at V and 3 bases at J, with 17 bases between. This chain's CDR3 is CASRSGLLRDTEAFF. CDR3 in DNA: TGTGCCAGCAGATCCGGACTCTTGAGGGACACTGAAGCTTTCTTT.

This clone was recorded once. The V gene is TRBV7-9, the J gene TRBJ1-2; no clear D gene. Germline CDR1 SEHNR, CDR2 FQNEAQ (reference sequence). Trimming took off 5 bases at V and 4 bases at J, with 5 bases between the two ends. The CDR3 totals 11 residues. This CDR3 reads CASSPFYGYTF. CDR3 DNA: TGTGCCAGCAGCCCCTTCTATGGCTACACCTTC.